This T cell receptor beta chain originates from a study of cytomegalovirus exposure and HLA in healthy donors. Points from the study as a whole: Later on, an analysis showed TCR association rates differing by HLA locus, with DRB1 the most and HLA-C the fewest.

Turning to this clone: Its antigen is currently unknown.

60 Vbeta and 13 Jbeta primers were used in PCR. Sequencing used immunoSEQ multiplex PCR; TCRdb keeps in-frame clones, though not all of them. The table has 150,000 to 200,000 clones, roughly 78% seen once; the top ten hold about 4.6%. In nominal health when sampled, donors likely had unrecorded immune exposures nonetheless. Trimming took 6 bases from V and 7 from J; bases not matched to a gene: 9. Germline V gene data show CDR1 as MNHEY and CDR2 as SMNVEV (reference sequence). This CDR3 has 15 amino acids. The chain is built from TRBV27 and TRBJ1-6, with 7 bases matching TRBD1. The TCR sequence derives from a young woman in good health and CMV-seropositive. The sample consisted of PBMCs. Here the CDR3 reads CASSHRQGVNSPLHF. CDR3 in DNA: TGTGCCAGCAGCCACCGACAGGGAGTCAATTCACCCCTCCACTTT.